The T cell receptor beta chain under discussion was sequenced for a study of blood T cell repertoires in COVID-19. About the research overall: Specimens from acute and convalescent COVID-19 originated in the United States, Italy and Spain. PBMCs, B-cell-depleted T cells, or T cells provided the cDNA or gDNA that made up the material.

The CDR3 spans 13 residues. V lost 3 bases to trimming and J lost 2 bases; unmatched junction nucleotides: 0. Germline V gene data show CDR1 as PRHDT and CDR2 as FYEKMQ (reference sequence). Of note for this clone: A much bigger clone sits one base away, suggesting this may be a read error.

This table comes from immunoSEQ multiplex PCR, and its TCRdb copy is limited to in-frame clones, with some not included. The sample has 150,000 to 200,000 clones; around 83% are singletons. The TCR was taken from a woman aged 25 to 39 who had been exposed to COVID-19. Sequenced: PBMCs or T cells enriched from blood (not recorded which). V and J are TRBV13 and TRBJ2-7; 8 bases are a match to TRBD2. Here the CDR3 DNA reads TGTGCCAGCAGCTTCGGGGGGGCCTACGAGCAGTACTTC. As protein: CASSFGGAYEQYF. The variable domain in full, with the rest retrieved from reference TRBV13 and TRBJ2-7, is AAGVIQSPRHLIKEKRETATLKCYPIPRHDTVYWYQQGPGQDPQFLISFYEKMQSDKGSIPDRFSAQQFSDYHSELNMSSLELGDSALYFCASSFGGAYEQYFGPGTRLTVT.